A single sample is the source of the 22 T cell receptor beta chains below, sequenced in a study of beta chain features in type 1 diabetes. Reverse transcription of all isolated RNA meant that expressed TCRB transcripts were sequenced. The protocol was immunoSEQ multiplex PCR, while the TCRdb copy is restricted to in-frame clones and leaves out a portion. The repertoire includes 130,000 to 150,000 clones, around 9.3% of them detected once, and 1% to 1.5% sits in the top ten. Sequenced input: naive CD4+ T cells from blood. These receptors all come from a man aged 18 to 29 in good health.

The gene calls are TRBV6-5 and TRBJ1-1, with D hard to call. There are 14 residues in the CDR3. The germline V gene encodes CDR1 MNHEY and CDR2 SVGAGI. Trimming shortened V by 0 bases and J by 3 bases, and 8 bases separated the two germline ends. CDR3 in DNA: TGTGCCAGCAGTTACTCTATTGCGGACACTGAAGCTTTCTTT. It codes for CASSYSIADTEAFF.

This chain connects TRBV15 to TRBJ2-5; D not resolved. The CDR3 has 14 residues. CDR1 LNHNV and CDR2 YYDKDF come from the germline V gene (reference sequence). V gave up 1 base and J gave up 2 bases, with 8 bases separating them. CDR3 sequence (DNA): TGTGCCACCAGCAGAGGAGAAGTACAAGAGACCCAGTACTTC. It yields the protein CATSRGEVQETQYF.

The rearrangement uses TRBV7-6 and TRBJ2-7; D unclear. The CDR3 sequence is 13 residues long. Looked up from germline, CDR1 is SGHVS and CDR2 is FNYEAQ. V lost 4 bases to trimming and J lost 0 bases, with 7 bases between them. The CDR3 DNA is TGTGCCAGCAGCTCTGGGCTCTCCTACGAGCAGTACTTC. It encodes CASSSGLSYEQYF.

The rearrangement links TRBV13 to TRBJ2-3; 12 nucleotides align to TRBD2. With V trimmed by 3 bases and J by 2 bases, 6 bases remained unmatched. The germline V gene encodes CDR1 PRHDT and CDR2 FYEKMQ (reference sequence). The CDR3 sequence is 17 residues long. The CDR3 bases are TGTGCCAGCAGCTTTCGACTAGCGGGGGCCCCCACAGATACGCAGTATTTT. As protein: CASSFRLAGAPTDTQYF.

This chain uses TRBV5-1 with TRBJ1-2; TRBD1 might be the D (6 bases). The germline CDR1 and CDR2 sequences are SGHRS and YFSETQ. This CDR3 comprises 14 residues. V was trimmed by 4 bases and J by 7 bases, leaving 17 bases between them. The CDR3 DNA reads TGCGCCAGCAGCCAAGAGGTACAGGGTGCTGGCTACACCTTC. It yields the protein CASSQEVQGAGYTF. The whole variable domain, filled in from reference TRBV5-1 and TRBJ1-2, reads KAGVTQTPRYLIKTRGQQVTLSCSPISGHRSVSWYQQTPGQGLQFLFEYFSETQRNKGNFPGRFSGRQFSNSRSEMNVSTLELGDSALYLCASSQEVQGAGYTFGSGTRLTVV.

This clone came up a few times. The chain is built from TRBV18 and TRBJ2-2; D unresolved. Trimming left V 6 bases short and J 7 bases short, with 15 bases between. Looked up from germline, CDR1 is KGHSH and CDR2 is LQKENI. CDR3 size: 14 residues. CDR3 coding DNA: TGTGCCAGCTCGTCGACGCTAGTCGGCGGGGAGCTGTTTTTT. Its protein product is CASSSTLVGGELFF.

This clone was observed a handful of times. The chain uses TRBV4-3 and TRBJ2-5; TRBD2 matches at 12 bases. V trimming: 0 bases; J trimming: 4 bases; junction bases outside the gene matches: 3. CDR1 is LGHNA and CDR2 is YSLEER in the germline V gene. This CDR3 spans 16 amino acids. In nucleotides, the CDR3 is TGCGCCAGCAGCCAAGAGCTAGCGGGGGGGATAGAGACCCAGTACTTC. Amino acids: CASSQELAGGIETQYF.

The genes are TRBV7-2 and TRBJ2-7; 9 bases match TRBD2. This CDR3 is built from 15 residues. Looked up from germline, CDR1 is SGHTA and CDR2 is FQGNSA. V shed 3 bases, J shed 0 bases, and the junction held 3 bases outside the gene matches. As DNA, the CDR3 is TGTGCCAGCAGCTTTTCTAGCGGGGACTCCTACGAGCAGTACTTC. This codes for CASSFSSGDSYEQYF.

V usage is TRBV11-2 and J usage is TRBJ1-2; 8 nucleotides align to TRBD1. The ends lost 3 bases at V and 5 bases at J; junction bases unmatched: 5. The CDR3 spans 14 residues. From germline, CDR1 is SGHAT and CDR2 FQNNGV. Written as DNA, the CDR3 is TGTGCCAGCAGCTTCGGGACAGGATCTTATGGCTACACCTTC. Its protein is CASSFGTGSYGYTF.

The chain combines TRBV6-5 with TRBJ2-5; D not certain. V lost 5 bases, J lost 1 base, and 14 bases lay in between. Germline lookup yields CDR1 MNHEY and CDR2 SVGAGI. The CDR3 runs to 15 residues. CDR3 sequence reads: CASSPRPAVQETQYF. CDR3 bases: TGTGCCAGCAGTCCCCGTCCGGCGGTCCAAGAGACCCAGTACTTC.

The sample holds a few counts of this clone. The gene calls are TRBV7-9 and TRBJ2-3; the D gene is possibly TRBD1 (5 bases). Germline CDR1 and CDR2: SEHNR and FQNEAQ (reference sequence). The CDR3 contains 17 residues. V was pared by 5 bases and J by 0 bases, with 18 bases between. The DNA of the CDR3 is TGTGCCAGCAGCCCCAAGGGGTACAGCACTAGCACAGATACGCAGTATTTT. This codes for CASSPKGYSTSTDTQYF.

J is TRBJ1-1 and V is TRBV18; tentatively, D is TRBD1 (6 bases). The CDR3 is 16 amino acids. V lost 5 bases to trimming and J lost 3 bases, with 19 bases between them. Germline lookup yields CDR1 KGHSH and CDR2 LQKENI. The CDR3 sequence: CASSYVRGGPDTEAFF. CDR3 in DNA: TGTGCCAGCTCATACGTCCGGGGGGGGCCCGACACTGAAGCTTTCTTT.

In this sample, this clone turned up a few times. This chain connects TRBV19 to TRBJ2-1, with D possibly matching TRBD1 (5 bases). CDR1 is LNHDA and CDR2 is SQIVND in the germline V gene (reference sequence). V dropped 3 bases and J dropped 8 bases, with 14 bases sitting between them. This CDR3 region has 14 residues. The CDR3 nucleotides are TGTGCCAGTAGTATCGAGGCCAGGGTTTATGAGCAGTTCTTC. Translated, it gives CASSIEARVYEQFF.

The chain employs TRBV6-1 and TRBJ2-7; no firm D call. This CDR3 region has 11 residues. Per the germline V gene, CDR1 is MNHNS and CDR2 is SASEGT. With 6 bases removed from V and 3 bases from J, the gap between germline ends came to 6 bases. CDR3 nucleotides: TGTGCCAGCAGGGGCAACTACGAGCAGTACTTC. This translates into CASRGNYEQYF.

The rearrangement links TRBV7-9 to TRBJ1-4, with D possibly TRBD1 on 6 matching bases. CDR1 and CDR2 from the germline V gene are SEHNR and FQNEAQ (reference sequence). The CDR3 is 16 residues long. V lost 5 bases and J 8 bases, leaving 21 bases between the germline ends. Here the CDR3 reads CASSPQVTGKFEKLFF. The CDR3 DNA follows: TGTGCCAGCAGCCCACAAGTGACAGGCAAGTTCGAAAAACTGTTTTTT. Combining the CDR3 with reference TRBV7-9 and TRBJ1-4 gives the whole variable domain DTGVSQNPRHKITKRGQNVTFRCDPISEHNRLYWYRQTLGQGPEFLTYFQNEAQLEKSRLLSDRFSAERPKGSFSTLEIQRTEQGDSAMYLCASSPQVTGKFEKLFFGSGTQLSVL.

This clone was counted a few times. The CDR3 loop is CASSLEISTGANYGYTF. DNA of the CDR3: TGTGCCAGCAGTTTAGAGATATCGACAGGGGCTAACTATGGCTACACCTTC. The V and J genes are TRBV28 and TRBJ1-2; 8 positions agree with TRBD1. This CDR3 has 17 residues. The germline gives CDR1 MDHEN, CDR2 SYDVKM. Trimming cost V 2 bases and J 0 bases; bases outside gene matches: 8.

This clone was seen a few times. The CDR3 DNA reads as TGCAGTGCTAGTCACAATCAGCCCCAGCATTTT. Protein sequence: CSASHNQPQHF. The chain joins TRBV20-1 to TRBJ1-5, with D unclear. Looked up from germline, CDR1 is DFQATT and CDR2 is SNEGSKA (reference sequence). This CDR3 region has 11 residues. Trimming took off 3 bases at V and 3 bases at J, with 3 bases between the two ends.

The chain employs TRBV30 and TRBJ1-3, with D unclear. Germline loops: CDR1 GTSNPN, CDR2 SVGIG (reference sequence). The V end was cut by 4 bases, the J end by 0 bases, with 13 bases between. The CDR3 consists of 15 residues. CDR3 in DNA: TGTGCCTGGACCGCCGGACTGTTCTCTGGAAACACCATATATTTT. Translation gives CAWTAGLFSGNTIYF.

This clone appeared a few times. V is TRBV6-5 and J is TRBJ1-2; a weak D match, TRBD1 (5 bases). V was shortened by 7 bases and J by 8 bases, with 11 bases between the two germline ends. The CDR3 has 11 residues. Germline V gene data show CDR1 as MNHEY and CDR2 as SVGAGI. CDR3 loop: CASTPGRGYTF. The CDR3 DNA follows: TGTGCCAGCACCCCAGGGCGGGGCTACACCTTC.

The table lists this clone with a few counts. The chain is built from TRBV7-2 and TRBJ2-3, with D maybe TRBD1 (6 bases). CDR3 length equals 16 residues. V was clipped by 1 base and J by 2 bases, with 13 bases between them. Germline values: CDR1 SGHTA, CDR2 FQGNSA. The CDR3 sequence: CASSLVGTSPTDTQYF. The CDR3 nucleotides read TGTGCCAGCAGCTTAGTCGGGACAAGCCCCACAGATACGCAGTATTTT.

The chain combines TRBV10-2 with TRBJ1-4; D ambiguous. V dropped 3 bases and J dropped 0 bases, with 5 bases sitting between them. The CDR3 loop spans 14 amino acids. CDR1 and CDR2 (germline): WSHSY, SAAADI. CDR3 in amino acids: CASSETSTNEKLFF. DNA of the CDR3: TGCGCCAGCAGTGAAACATCAACTAATGAAAAACTGTTTTTT.

There are a few counts of this clone. The chain joins TRBV7-9 to TRBJ2-1, with a weak D call TRBD2 (7 bases). CDR1 is SEHNR and CDR2 is FQNEAQ in the germline V gene (reference sequence). The CDR3 contains 13 residues. V was trimmed by 3 bases and J by 10 bases, leaving 13 bases between them. The DNA of the CDR3 is TGTGCCAGCAGCTTTCGGGGGGCCAGAGAGCAGTTCTTC. Translated: CASSFRGAREQFF.